This TCR beta chain was sequenced for a study of OX40 agonist ivuxolimab in advanced cancers. Turning to this clone: Its antigen is undetermined.

The CDR3 loop spans 13 amino acids. The V end lost 1 base, the J end lost 6 bases, and 9 bases lay between the germline ends. Germline V gene sequence: CDR1 MNHEY, CDR2 SVGAGI. Assay used: immunoSEQ multiplex PCR; TCRdb lists only in-frame clones, some missing. Of roughly 64,000 clones in the sample, 80% to 90% were seen once. Overall study findings and caveats: There were, on average, more expanded clones in CD8+ T cells than in CD4+.

This chain connects TRBV6-5 to TRBJ1-1, with D hard to call. This receptor was taken from an adult with an advanced solid tumor such as melanoma, head and neck, liver or kidney cancer. This material consisted of CD4+ or CD8+ T cells sorted from blood, taken in a trial of the OX40 agonist ivuxolimab. This CDR3 is CASSYFLAAEAFF. The CDR3 bases are TGTGCCAGCAGTTACTTTTTAGCGGCTGAAGCTTTCTTT.